This T cell receptor (beta chain) was profiled in a study of lymphopenia after photon versus proton radiotherapy. Notes on the study in general: Photon-treated patients lost naive T cells and TCR diversity; proton-treated stayed stable. Survival link was tested only in deceased patients; proton benefit remains a possibility. After the lymphocyte nadir, photon-treated repertoires showed oligoclonal expansion, especially of CD8+ Temra cells.

Data came from immunoSEQ multiplex PCR; TCRdb stores just in-frame clones and leaves some out. The sample carries about 70,000 clones, less than 95% recorded once. This clone was seen a single time. Antigen unknown. The specimen was peripheral blood, collected from a patient treated with photon-based radiotherapy. This TCR was recovered from a woman aged 35 to 49 with cholangiocarcinoma.

DNA of the CDR3: TGTGCCAGCAGCCACGAGGGGCAGGGATACAATGAGCAGTTCTTC. Protein sequence: CASSHEGQGYNEQFF. The gene calls are TRBV7-3 and TRBJ2-1; D tentatively reads TRBD1 or TRBD2 (5 bases each). Germline V gives CDR1 SGHTA, CDR2 FQGTGA. CDR3 length: 15 residues. V lost 5 bases, J lost 4 bases, and 15 bases lay in between.